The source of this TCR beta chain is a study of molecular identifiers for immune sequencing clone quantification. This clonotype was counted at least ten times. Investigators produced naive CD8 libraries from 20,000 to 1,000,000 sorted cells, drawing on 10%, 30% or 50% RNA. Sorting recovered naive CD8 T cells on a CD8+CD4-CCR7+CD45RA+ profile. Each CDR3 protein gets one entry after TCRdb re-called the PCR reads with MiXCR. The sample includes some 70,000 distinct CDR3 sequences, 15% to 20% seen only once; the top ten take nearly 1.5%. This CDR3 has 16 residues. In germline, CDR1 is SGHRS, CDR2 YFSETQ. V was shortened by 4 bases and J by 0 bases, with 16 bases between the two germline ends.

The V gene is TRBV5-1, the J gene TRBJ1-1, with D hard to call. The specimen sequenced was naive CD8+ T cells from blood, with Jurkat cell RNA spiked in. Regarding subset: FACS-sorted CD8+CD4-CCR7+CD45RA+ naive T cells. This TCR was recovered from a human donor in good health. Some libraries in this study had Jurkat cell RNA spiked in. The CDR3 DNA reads TGCGCCAGCAGCCCCCCAGGAGAGGGCATGAACACTGAAGCTTTCTTT. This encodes CASSPPGEGMNTEAFF.